Each of the 12 T cell receptor beta chains below was sequenced from the same sample in a study of cytomegalovirus exposure and HLA in healthy donors (dated by TCRdb to about 2017). The protocol used for the library was the immunoSEQ multiplex PCR assay. The immuneACCESS repertoire file appears here via TCRdb, limited to in-frame rearrangements. These files lack a portion of the clones; in checked studies, under half of the deficit traces to unresolved V genes, and the cause of the others is not known. This sample comprises some 120,000 clones, about 90% of them detected only once. The top ten clonotypes cover less than 2% of the sample. Sample: PBMCs. These TCRs come from a woman between 18 and 29 years old in good health and CMV-seronegative.

The chain recombines TRBV19 with TRBJ2-6; perhaps TRBD2 as D (6 bases). The CDR3 sequence is 15 residues long. The germline V and J ends were trimmed by 3 bases and 2 bases, with 8 bases remaining between them. CDR1 LNHDA and CDR2 SQIVND come from the germline V gene (reference sequence). The CDR3 reads CASSITGAGANVLTF. The CDR3 DNA follows: TGTGCCAGTAGTATCACGGGGGCTGGGGCCAACGTCCTGACTTTC.

V usage is TRBV11-3 and J usage is TRBJ2-3, with 9 bases that match TRBD2. The CDR3 contains 14 residues. Unmatched junction bases numbered 4, after V lost 3 bases and J lost 6 bases. In germline, CDR1 is SGHNT, CDR2 YENEEA. The DNA for the CDR3 is TGTGCCAGCAGCTTTAGCGGGGGTTCTGATACGCAGTATTTT. Its protein is CASSFSGGSDTQYF.

The gene calls are TRBV10-2 and TRBJ2-5; possible D gene TRBD1, 6 bases. V lost 8 bases, J lost 0 bases, and 13 bases lay in between. From germline, CDR1 is WSHSY and CDR2 SAAADI. The CDR3 loop spans 14 amino acids. Here the CDR3 reads CASAGRDNQETQYF. The CDR3 bases are TGCGCCAGCGCTGGCCGGGACAACCAAGAGACCCAGTACTTC.

The J gene is TRBJ2-5, the V gene TRBV6-1; 7 nucleotides align to TRBD2. The CDR3 is made up of 16 amino acids. Germline values: CDR1 MNHNS, CDR2 SASEGT. Trimming at V came to 4 bases and at J to 7 bases, leaving 15 bases not matched to a gene. The CDR3 DNA reads as TGTGCCAGCAGTGCGACTAGCAGCCTCGCGGGGTGGACCCAGTACTTC. This gives the protein CASSATSSLAGWTQYF.

This clone has a handful of counts. V and J are TRBV5-1 and TRBJ1-6, with a possible D match to TRBD1 (5 bases). The CDR3 consists of 15 residues. V dropped 0 bases and J dropped 7 bases, with 11 bases sitting between them. Germline V CDR1 and CDR2: SGHRS, YFSETQ. In nucleotides, the CDR3 is TGCGCCAGCAGCTTGGGGACACAGGCCAATTCACCCCTCCACTTT. Translating it yields CASSLGTQANSPLHF.

This chain joins TRBV11-2 and TRBJ2-5; TRBD1 matches 8 bases. Looked up from germline, CDR1 is SGHAT and CDR2 is FQNNGV. This CDR3 has 15 residues. The V segment lost 5 bases and the J segment 4 bases; nucleotides outside the gene matches: 9. CDR3 DNA: TGTGCCAGCAGCCAAGGACAGGGTAGTTCAGAGACCCAGTACTTC. This gives the protein CASSQGQGSSETQYF.

The chain recombines TRBV7-8 with TRBJ1-4; 8 bases are shared with TRBD1. Trimming removed 1 base from V and 8 bases from J; junction bases left unmatched: 12. This CDR3 is 17 amino acids long. Germline V gives CDR1 SGHVS, CDR2 FQNEAQ. CDR3 nucleotide sequence: TGTGCCAGCAGCTTAGGTGACAGGGGACATCGGGGCGAAAAACTGTTTTTT. This gives the protein CASSLGDRGHRGEKLFF. The full variable domain, its missing parts supplied by reference TRBV7-8 and TRBJ1-4, is GAGVSQSPRYKVAKRGQDVALRCDPISGHVSLFWYQQALGQGPEFLTYFQNEAQLDKSGLPSDRFFAERPEGSVSTLKIQRTQQEDSAVYLCASSLGDRGHRGEKLFFGSGTQLSVL.

The chain's CDR3 is CASSLALAGAYYEQYF. The CDR3 nucleotides read TGTGCCAGCAGCTTGGCCCTAGCGGGGGCTTACTACGAGCAGTACTTC. The chain combines TRBV5-4 with TRBJ2-7; TRBD2 aligns across 10 bases. CDR1 is SGHNT, CDR2 YYREEE, per germline (reference sequence). The CDR3 runs to 16 residues. The trim removed 0 bases at V and 3 bases at J, leaving 6 bases unmatched.

J is TRBJ2-3 and V is TRBV5-1; possibly TRBD2 for D (6 bases). Germline V lookup: CDR1 SGHRS, CDR2 YFSETQ. This CDR3 is 15 amino acids long. V was trimmed by 6 bases and J by 6 bases, leaving 20 bases between them. The CDR3 region is CASKPLASLGDTQYF. The CDR3 nucleotides are TGCGCCAGCAAACCCCTAGCGAGCCTAGGGGATACGCAGTATTTT.

This clone occurred once. The chain couples TRBV27 to TRBJ2-2; 10 bases map to TRBD1. The CDR3 extends over 16 amino acids. Germline V gene lookup returns CDR1 MNHEY and CDR2 SMNVEV (reference sequence). Unmatched junction bases numbered 1, after V lost 3 bases and J lost 0 bases. This CDR3 is CASSFGQGANTGELFF. In nucleotides, the CDR3 is TGTGCCAGCAGTTTCGGACAGGGGGCGAACACCGGGGAGCTGTTTTTT.

The rearrangement joins TRBV27 to TRBJ2-7, with 7 bases aligning to TRBD2. The CDR3 contains 14 residues. Germline V gene data show CDR1 as MNHEY and CDR2 as SMNVEV (reference sequence). Losses at the gene ends were 6 bases for V and 3 bases for J; bases not matched to a gene: 8. CDR3 sequence: CASRILAAGYEQYF. In DNA form, the CDR3 reads TGTGCCAGCAGGATCCTAGCGGCAGGCTACGAGCAGTACTTC.

This clone occurred once. The rearrangement links TRBV7-6 to TRBJ2-7; 9 bases fit TRBD1. The CDR3 covers 13 residues. The trim removed 1 base at V and 9 bases at J, leaving 4 bases unmatched. Germline CDR1 SGHVS, CDR2 FNYEAQ. In DNA, the CDR3 is TGTGCCAGCAGCTTAGGGACAGGGGTGGTGCAGTACTTC. Its translation: CASSLGTGVVQYF.